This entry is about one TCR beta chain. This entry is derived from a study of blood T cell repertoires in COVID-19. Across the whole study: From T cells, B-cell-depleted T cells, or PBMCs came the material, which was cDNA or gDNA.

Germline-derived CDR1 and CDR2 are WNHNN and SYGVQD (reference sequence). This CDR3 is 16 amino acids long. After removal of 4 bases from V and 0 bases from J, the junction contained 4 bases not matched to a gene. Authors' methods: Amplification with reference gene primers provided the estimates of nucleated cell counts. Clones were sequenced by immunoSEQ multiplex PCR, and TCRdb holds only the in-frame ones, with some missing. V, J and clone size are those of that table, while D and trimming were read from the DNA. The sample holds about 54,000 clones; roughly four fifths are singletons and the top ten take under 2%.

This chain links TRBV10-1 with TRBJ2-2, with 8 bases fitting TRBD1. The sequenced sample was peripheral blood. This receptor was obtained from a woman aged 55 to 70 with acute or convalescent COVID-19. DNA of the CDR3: TGCGCCAGCAGTGTTTCACAGGGGGCGAACACCGGGGAGCTGTTTTTT. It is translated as CASSVSQGANTGELFF.